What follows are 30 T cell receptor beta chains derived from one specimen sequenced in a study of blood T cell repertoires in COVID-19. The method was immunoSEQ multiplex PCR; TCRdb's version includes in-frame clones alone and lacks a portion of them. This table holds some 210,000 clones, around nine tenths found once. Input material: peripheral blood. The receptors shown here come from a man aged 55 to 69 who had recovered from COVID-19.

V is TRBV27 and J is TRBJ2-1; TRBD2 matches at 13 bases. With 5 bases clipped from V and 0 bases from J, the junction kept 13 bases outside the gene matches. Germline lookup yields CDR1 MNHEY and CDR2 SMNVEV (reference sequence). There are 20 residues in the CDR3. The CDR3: CASSLGLAGAFTSSYNEQFF. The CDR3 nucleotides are TGTGCCAGCAGTCTCGGACTAGCGGGGGCATTCACTAGCTCCTACAATGAGCAGTTCTTC.

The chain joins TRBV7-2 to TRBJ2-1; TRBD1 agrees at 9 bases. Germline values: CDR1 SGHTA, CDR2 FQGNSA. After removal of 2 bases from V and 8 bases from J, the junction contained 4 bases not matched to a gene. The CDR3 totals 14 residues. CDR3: CASSLWTGVDEQFF. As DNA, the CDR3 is TGTGCCAGCAGCTTATGGACAGGGGTGGATGAGCAGTTCTTC.

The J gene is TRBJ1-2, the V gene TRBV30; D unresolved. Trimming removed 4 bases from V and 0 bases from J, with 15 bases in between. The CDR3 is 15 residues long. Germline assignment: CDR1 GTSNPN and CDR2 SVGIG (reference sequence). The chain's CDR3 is CAWITSGISNYGYTF. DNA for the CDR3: TGTGCCTGGATCACTTCCGGGATTTCTAACTATGGCTACACCTTC.

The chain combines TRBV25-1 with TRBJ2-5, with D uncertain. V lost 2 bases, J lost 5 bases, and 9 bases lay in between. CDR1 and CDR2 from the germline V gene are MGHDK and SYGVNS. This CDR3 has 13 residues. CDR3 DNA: TGTGCCAGCAGTGAAACTTCCTATGAGACCCAGTACTTC. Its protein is CASSETSYETQYF.

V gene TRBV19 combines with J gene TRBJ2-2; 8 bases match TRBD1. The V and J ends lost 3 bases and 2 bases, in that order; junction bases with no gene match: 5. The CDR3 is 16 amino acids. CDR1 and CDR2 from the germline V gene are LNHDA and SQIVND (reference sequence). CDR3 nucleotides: TGTGCCAGTAGTATCCCGACAGGGGCCAACACCGGGGAGCTGTTTTTT. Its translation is CASSIPTGANTGELFF.

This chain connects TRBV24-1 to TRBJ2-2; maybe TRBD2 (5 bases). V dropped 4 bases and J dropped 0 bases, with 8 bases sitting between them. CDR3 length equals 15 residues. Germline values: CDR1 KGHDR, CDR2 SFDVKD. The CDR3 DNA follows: TGTGCCACCAGTGACCCCGGGACGAACACCGGGGAGCTGTTTTTT. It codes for CATSDPGTNTGELFF.

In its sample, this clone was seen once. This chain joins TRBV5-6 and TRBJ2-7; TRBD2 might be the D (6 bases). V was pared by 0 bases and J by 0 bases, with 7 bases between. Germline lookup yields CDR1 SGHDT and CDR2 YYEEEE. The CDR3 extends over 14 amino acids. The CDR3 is CASSLVGSSYEQYF. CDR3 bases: TGTGCCAGCAGCTTGGTCGGGAGCTCCTACGAGCAGTACTTC.

The CDR3 bases are TGCGCCAGCAGCCAAGATCTAGGGCTAGCGGGAACTACCCAGTACTTC. As protein: CASSQDLGLAGTTQYF. This chain links TRBV4-3 with TRBJ2-5; 9 nucleotides match TRBD2. The length of the CDR3 is 16 residues. Looked up from germline, CDR1 is LGHNA and CDR2 is YSLEER. V lost 0 bases, J lost 8 bases, and 10 bases stayed unmatched.

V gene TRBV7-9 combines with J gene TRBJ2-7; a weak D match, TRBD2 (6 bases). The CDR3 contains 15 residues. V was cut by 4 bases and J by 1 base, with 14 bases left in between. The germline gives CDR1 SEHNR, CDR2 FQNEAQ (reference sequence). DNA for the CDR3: TGTGCCAGCAGCTCCACCGGGACTCCATCCTACGAGCAGTACTTC. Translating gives CASSSTGTPSYEQYF. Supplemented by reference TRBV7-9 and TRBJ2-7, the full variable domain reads DTGVSQNPRHKITKRGQNVTFRCDPISEHNRLYWYRQTLGQGPEFLTYFQNEAQLEKSRLLSDRFSAERPKGSFSTLEIQRTEQGDSAMYLCASSSTGTPSYEQYFGPGTRLTVT.

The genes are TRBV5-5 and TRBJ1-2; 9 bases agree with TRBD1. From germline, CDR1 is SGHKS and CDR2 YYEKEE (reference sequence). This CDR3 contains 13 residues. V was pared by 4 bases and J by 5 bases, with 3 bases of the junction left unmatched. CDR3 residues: CASSRTGEYGYTF. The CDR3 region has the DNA TGTGCCAGCAGCCGGACAGGGGAGTATGGCTACACCTTC.

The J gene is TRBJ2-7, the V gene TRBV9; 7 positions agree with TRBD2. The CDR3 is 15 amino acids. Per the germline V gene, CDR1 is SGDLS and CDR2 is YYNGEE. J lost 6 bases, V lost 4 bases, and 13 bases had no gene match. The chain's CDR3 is CASSPEPGREAEQYF. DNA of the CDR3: TGTGCCAGCAGCCCCGAACCAGGGAGGGAGGCCGAGCAGTACTTC.

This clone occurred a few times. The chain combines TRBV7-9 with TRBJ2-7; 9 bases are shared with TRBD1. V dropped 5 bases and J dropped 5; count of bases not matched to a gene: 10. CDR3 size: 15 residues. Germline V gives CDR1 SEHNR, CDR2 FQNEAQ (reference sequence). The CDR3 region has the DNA TGTGCCAGCAGCGGAGCACAGGGGGCGCGGAACGAGCAGTACTTC. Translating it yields CASSGAQGARNEQYF. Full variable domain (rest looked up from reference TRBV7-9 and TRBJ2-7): DTGVSQNPRHKITKRGQNVTFRCDPISEHNRLYWYRQTLGQGPEFLTYFQNEAQLEKSRLLSDRFSAERPKGSFSTLEIQRTEQGDSAMYLCASSGAQGARNEQYFGPGTRLTVT.

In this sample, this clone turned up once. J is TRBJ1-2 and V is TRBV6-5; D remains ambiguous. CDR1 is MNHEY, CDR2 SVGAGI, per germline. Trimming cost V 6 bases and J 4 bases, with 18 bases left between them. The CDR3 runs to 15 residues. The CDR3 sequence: CASRTGSSRGYGYTF. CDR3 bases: TGTGCCAGCAGGACCGGGAGCTCCCGTGGCTATGGCTACACCTTC.

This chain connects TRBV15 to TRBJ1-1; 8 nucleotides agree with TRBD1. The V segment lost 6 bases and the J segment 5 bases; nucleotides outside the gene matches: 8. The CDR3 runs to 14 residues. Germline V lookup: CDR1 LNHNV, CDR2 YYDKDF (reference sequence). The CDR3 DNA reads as TGTGCCACCAGTCTGACAGGGGAGGGAACTGAAGCTTTCTTT. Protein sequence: CATSLTGEGTEAFF.

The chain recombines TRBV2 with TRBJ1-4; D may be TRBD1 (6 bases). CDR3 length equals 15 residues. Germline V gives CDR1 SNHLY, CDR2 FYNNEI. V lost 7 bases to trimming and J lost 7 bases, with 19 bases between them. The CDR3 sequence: CASIYEQGMVEKLFF. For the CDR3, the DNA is TGTGCCAGCATTTATGAACAGGGAATGGTTGAAAAACTGTTTTTT.

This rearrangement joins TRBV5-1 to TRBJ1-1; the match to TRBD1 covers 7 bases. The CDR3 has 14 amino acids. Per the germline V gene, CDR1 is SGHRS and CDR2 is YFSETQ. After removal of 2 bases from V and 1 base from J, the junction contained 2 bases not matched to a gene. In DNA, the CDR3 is TGCGCCAGCAGCTTCGGGGACAGGAACACTGAAGCTTTCTTT. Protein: CASSFGDRNTEAFF.

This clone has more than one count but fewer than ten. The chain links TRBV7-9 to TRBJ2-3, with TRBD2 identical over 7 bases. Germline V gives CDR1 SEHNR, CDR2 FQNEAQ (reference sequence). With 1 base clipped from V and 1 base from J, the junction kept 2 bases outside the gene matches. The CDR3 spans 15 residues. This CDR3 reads CASSLGAGRTDTQYF. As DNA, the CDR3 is TGTGCCAGCAGCTTAGGAGCGGGGCGCACAGATACGCAGTATTTT.

The CDR3 DNA reads TGCGCCAGCAGCCCCCTATGGGAGACATCTAATCAGCAGTACTTC. Protein sequence: CASSPLWETSNQQYF. The chain has TRBV4-1 and TRBJ2-7; D perhaps matches TRBD2 (5 bases). The germline V gene encodes CDR1 MGHRA and CDR2 YSYEKL. V was cut by 4 bases and J by 8 bases, with 21 bases left in between. The CDR3 totals 15 residues.

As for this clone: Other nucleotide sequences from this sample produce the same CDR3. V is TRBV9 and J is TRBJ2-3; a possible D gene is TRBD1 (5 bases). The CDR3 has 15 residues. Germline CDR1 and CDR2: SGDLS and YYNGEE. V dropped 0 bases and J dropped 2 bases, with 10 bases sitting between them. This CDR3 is CASSVEAGSTDTQYF. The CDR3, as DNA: TGTGCCAGCAGCGTAGAGGCAGGGTCCACAGATACGCAGTATTTT.

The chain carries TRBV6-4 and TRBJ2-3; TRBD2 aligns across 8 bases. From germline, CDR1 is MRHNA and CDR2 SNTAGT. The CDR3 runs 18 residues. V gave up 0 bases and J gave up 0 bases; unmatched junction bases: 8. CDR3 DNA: TGTGCCAGCAGTGACTCAGTAGCGGGACAATCTAGCACAGATACGCAGTATTTT. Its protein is CASSDSVAGQSSTDTQYF.

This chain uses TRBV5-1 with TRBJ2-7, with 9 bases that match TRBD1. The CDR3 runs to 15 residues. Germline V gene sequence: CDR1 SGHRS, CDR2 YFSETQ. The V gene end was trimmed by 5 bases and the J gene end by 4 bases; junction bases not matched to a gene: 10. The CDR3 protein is CASSSLQGAFYEQYF. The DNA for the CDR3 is TGCGCCAGCAGTTCCTTACAGGGGGCCTTTTACGAGCAGTACTTC.

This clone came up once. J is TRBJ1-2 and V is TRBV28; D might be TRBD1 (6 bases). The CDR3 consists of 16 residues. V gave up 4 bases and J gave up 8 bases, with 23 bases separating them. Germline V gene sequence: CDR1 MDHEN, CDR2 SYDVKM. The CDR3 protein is CASSSTTYRVWEGYTF. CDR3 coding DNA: TGTGCCAGCAGTTCGACCACCTACAGGGTTTGGGAGGGCTACACCTTC.

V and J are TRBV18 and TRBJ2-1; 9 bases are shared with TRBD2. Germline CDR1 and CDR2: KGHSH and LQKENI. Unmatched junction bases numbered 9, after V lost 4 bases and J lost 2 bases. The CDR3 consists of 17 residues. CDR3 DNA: TGTGCCAGCTCACTCCTCCCGACTAGCGGAGCCTACAATGAGCAGTTCTTC. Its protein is CASSLLPTSGAYNEQFF.

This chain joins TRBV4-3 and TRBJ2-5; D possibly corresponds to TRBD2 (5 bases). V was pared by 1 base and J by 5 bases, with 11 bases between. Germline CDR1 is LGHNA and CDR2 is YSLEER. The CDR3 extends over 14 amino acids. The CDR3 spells CASSQGNGKETQYF. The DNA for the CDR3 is TGCGCCAGCAGCCAAGGGAACGGGAAGGAGACCCAGTACTTC.

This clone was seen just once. The CDR3 sequence is CASSQGRQGGNTIYF. DNA for the CDR3: TGCGCCAGCAGCCAAGGGCGGCAAGGAGGAAACACCATATATTTT. The V call is TRBV4-1, the J call TRBJ1-3; D unclear. This CDR3 spans 15 amino acids. CDR1 MGHRA and CDR2 YSYEKL come from the germline V gene. V lost 1 base and J 4 bases, leaving 11 bases between the germline ends.

CDR3 amino acids: CEGGGAGEQFF. For the CDR3, the DNA is TGTGAAGGCGGGGGGGCCGGTGAGCAGTTCTTC. The gene calls are TRBV7-8 and TRBJ2-1; TRBD2 agrees at 9 bases. The CDR3 has 11 residues. The germline V gene encodes CDR1 SGHVS and CDR2 FQNEAQ.

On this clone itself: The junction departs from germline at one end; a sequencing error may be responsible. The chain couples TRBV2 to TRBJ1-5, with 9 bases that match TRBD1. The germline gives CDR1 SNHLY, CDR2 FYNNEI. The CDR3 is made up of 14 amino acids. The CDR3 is CASSTDRGNQPQHF. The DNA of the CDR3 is TGTGCCAGCAGCACGGACAGGGGCAACCAGCCCCAGCATTTT. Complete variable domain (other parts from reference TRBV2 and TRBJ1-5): EPEVTQTPSHQVTQMGQEVILRCVPISNHLYFYWYRQILGQKVEFLVSFYNNEISEKSEIFDDQFSVERPDGSNFTLKIRSTKLEDSAMYFCASSTDRGNQPQHFGDGTRLSIL.

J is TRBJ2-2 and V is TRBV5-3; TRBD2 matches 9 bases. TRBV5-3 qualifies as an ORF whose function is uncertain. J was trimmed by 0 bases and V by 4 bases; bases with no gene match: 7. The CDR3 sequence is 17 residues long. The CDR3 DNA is TGTGCCAGAAGCCGGGGGCCTAGCGGGACGAACACCGGGGAGCTGTTTTTT. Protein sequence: CARSRGPSGTNTGELFF.

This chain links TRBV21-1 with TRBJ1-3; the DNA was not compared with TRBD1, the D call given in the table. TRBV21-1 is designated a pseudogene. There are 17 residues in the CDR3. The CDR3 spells CASSIPGRGHSGNTIYF. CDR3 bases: TGTGCCAGCAGCATCCCCGGGCGTGGACACTCTGGAAACACCATATATTTT.

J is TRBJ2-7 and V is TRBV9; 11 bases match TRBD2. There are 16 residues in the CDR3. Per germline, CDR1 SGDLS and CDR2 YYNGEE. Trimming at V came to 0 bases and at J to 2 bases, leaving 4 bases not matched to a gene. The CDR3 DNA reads TGTGCCAGCAGCGTAGCTGGGACTAGCGGTCCCTACGAGCAGTACTTC. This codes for CASSVAGTSGPYEQYF.